The 22 T cell receptor beta chains presented below share a single source sample, sequenced in a study of T cells in Graves' hyperthyroidism and ophthalmopathy. RNA transcripts were the template for amplifying TCR beta CDR3 regions. The primer set for the first-round RT-PCR of the TCR CDR3 was HTBI. TCRdb used MiXCR to reprocess the multiplex PCR reads, holding one entry per CDR3 protein. Among 550,000 to 700,000 distinct CDR3 sequences listed, around 45% were seen once. Sequenced: peripheral blood or thyroid tissue (not recorded which). The receptors shown here come from an adult woman with Graves' disease, either hyperthyroidism or ophthalmopathy (not recorded which).

This clonotype was detected many times. The chain links TRBV5-6 to TRBJ2-7; no clear D. Per germline, CDR1 SGHDT and CDR2 YYEEEE. The V end lost 0 bases, the J end lost 2 bases, and 12 bases lay between the germline ends. CDR3 size: 15 residues. The DNA for the CDR3 is TGTGCCAGCAGCTTGGGATACCCAACACCCTACGAGCAGTACTTC. Translation: CASSLGYPTPYEQYF.

V gene TRBV10-3 combines with J gene TRBJ2-2; 13 bases fit TRBD2. Per germline, CDR1 ENHRY and CDR2 SYGVKD. CDR3 length equals 16 residues. V gave up 6 bases and J gave up 5 bases; unmatched junction bases: 6. Written as DNA, the CDR3 is TGTGCCATCAGGGGACTAGCGGGGACAGAAACCGGGGAGCTGTTTTTT. This translates into CAIRGLAGTETGELFF.

The J gene is TRBJ2-2, the V gene TRBV24-1; D is uncertain. Per germline, CDR1 KGHDR and CDR2 SFDVKD. V was pared by 5 bases and J by 4 bases, with 10 bases between. The CDR3 totals 14 residues. CDR3 nucleotides: TGTGCCACCAGTGCCGCAGGTTTCACCGGGGAGCTGTTTTTT. Its protein is CATSAAGFTGELFF.

The chain has TRBV4-2 and TRBJ2-7, with D possibly being TRBD2 (6 bases). CDR1 and CDR2 (germline): LGHNA, YNFKEQ. The CDR3 has 15 residues. V dropped 4 bases and J dropped 0 bases, with 13 bases sitting between them. CDR3 bases: TGTGCCAGCAGCCCGGAGGGGCGCAGCTCCTACGAGCAGTACTTC. It specifies CASSPEGRSSYEQYF.

This rearrangement joins TRBV6-1 to TRBJ2-5; tentatively, D is TRBD1 or TRBD2 (5 bases each). Germline loops: CDR1 MNHNS, CDR2 SASEGT. The CDR3 has 15 amino acids. V was trimmed by 6 bases and J by 9 bases, leaving 23 bases between them. CDR3 in DNA: TGTGCCAGCAGAGAAAACACAGAGGGGTATCAGCCCCAGTACTTC. This sequence encodes CASRENTEGYQPQYF.

This clonotype has a single count. The chain joins TRBV15 to TRBJ1-5; a possible D gene is TRBD1 (6 bases). V lost 3 bases and J 2 bases, leaving 8 bases between the germline ends. The CDR3 is 14 residues long. CDR1 is LNHNV and CDR2 is YYDKDF in the germline V gene (reference sequence). This chain's CDR3 is CATSSYRGNQPQHF. CDR3 nucleotide sequence: TGTGCCACCAGCAGTTACAGGGGCAATCAGCCCCAGCATTTT.

This clonotype was counted between two and nine times. The chain recombines TRBV6-1 with TRBJ1-5; 8 bases agree with TRBD1. Trimming cost V 8 bases and J 5 bases; bases outside gene matches: 8. The length of the CDR3 is 14 residues. Germline values: CDR1 MNHNS, CDR2 SASEGT. The CDR3 sequence: CASGVTGGYQPQHF. CDR3 bases: TGTGCCAGCGGGGTAACAGGGGGTTATCAGCCCCAGCATTTT.

This clonotype was seen more than once but under ten times. The chain is built from TRBV11-2 and TRBJ2-5; D might be TRBD1 (5 bases). Germline lookup yields CDR1 SGHAT and CDR2 FQNNGV. Trimming cost V 1 base and J 2 bases, with 11 bases left between them. CDR3 length: 15 amino acids. The CDR3 DNA reads TGTGCCAGCAGCTTAGGTTACAGGAGACAAGAGACCCAGTACTTC. This encodes CASSLGYRRQETQYF.

The table lists this clonotype with many counts. This chain joins TRBV15 and TRBJ1-2, with D maybe TRBD1 (6 bases). CDR1 and CDR2 from the germline V gene are LNHNV and YYDKDF (reference sequence). This CDR3 is built from 17 residues. V lost 1 base, J lost 1 base, and 16 bases lay in between. The CDR3 DNA reads TGTGCCACCAGCAGAGTATCCCCGACAGGACTTAACTATGGCTACACCTTC. Its translation: CATSRVSPTGLNYGYTF.

V is TRBV29-1 and J is TRBJ1-4, with 7 bases that match TRBD1. Looked up from germline, CDR1 is SQVTM and CDR2 is ANQGSEA. The V and J ends lost 7 bases and 7 bases, in that order; junction bases with no gene match: 6. The CDR3 contains 12 residues. The CDR3 region is CSARDSGEKLFF. The DNA of the CDR3 is TGCAGCGCCCGGGACAGCGGTGAAAAACTGTTTTTT.

V is TRBV11-2 and J is TRBJ2-5; perhaps TRBD1 as D (6 bases). The CDR3 runs 11 residues. Germline CDR1 SGHAT, CDR2 FQNNGV. Trimming removed 8 bases from V and 7 bases from J, with 11 bases in between. The CDR3 nucleotides read TGTGCCAGCGGGGGCAGGGGGACCCAGTACTTC. This codes for CASGGRGTQYF.

The rearrangement uses TRBV28 and TRBJ2-5; D not resolved. The CDR3 is made up of 15 amino acids. Per the germline V gene, CDR1 is MDHEN and CDR2 is SYDVKM. V was trimmed by 8 bases and J by 9 bases, leaving 25 bases between them. This CDR3 reads CASSHVFNGLRSQYF. The CDR3 coding sequence is TGTGCCAGCTCCCACGTCTTTAACGGATTAAGGTCCCAGTACTTC.

This clonotype was detected ten times or more. The V gene is TRBV5-1, the J gene TRBJ2-7; D remains ambiguous. The CDR3 runs 16 residues. Germline CDR1 and CDR2: SGHRS and YFSETQ. Trimming pared 0 bases from V and 2 bases from J, leaving 15 bases between. In nucleotides, the CDR3 is TGCGCCAGCAGCTTGGATGGTCGAGCTTGGACCTACGAGCAGTACTTC. Translating it yields CASSLDGRAWTYEQYF.

In this sample, this clonotype turned up many times. V usage is TRBV4-2 and J usage is TRBJ2-7, with a possible D match to TRBD2 (6 bases). Germline V gene data show CDR1 as LGHNA and CDR2 as YNFKEQ. There are 11 residues in the CDR3. V was pared by 4 bases and J by 11 bases, with 12 bases between. The CDR3 protein is CASSLGGIKYF. The CDR3 region has the DNA TGTGCCAGCAGCCTCGGCGGGATCAAGTACTTC.

The chain has TRBV7-8 and TRBJ2-2, with D possibly being TRBD1 (6 bases). The CDR3 length is 15 residues. V was trimmed by 11 bases and J by 3 bases, leaving 19 bases between them. Germline lookup yields CDR1 SGHVS and CDR2 FQNEAQ. The CDR3 nucleotides read TGTGCCTTACTATCGGCAGGGGCGTACACCGGGGAGCTGTTTTTT. It encodes CALLSAGAYTGELFF.

This clonotype was seen only a few times. The genes are TRBV5-1 and TRBJ1-4, with D tentatively TRBD1 (5 bases). Germline CDR1 and CDR2: SGHRS and YFSETQ. The CDR3 spans 14 residues. Trimming shortened V by 1 base and J by 6 bases, and 10 bases separated the two germline ends. In DNA form, the CDR3 reads TGCGCCAGCAGCTTGACAGGCCCAGATGAAAAACTGTTTTTT. Its translation is CASSLTGPDEKLFF.

This clonotype appeared a single time. At one boundary the junction diverges from the germline segment, which might be a read error. The chain links TRBV10-3 to TRBJ2-7; the D is unclear. The length of the CDR3 is 11 residues. In germline, CDR1 is ENHRY, CDR2 SYGVKD. CDR3 sequence reads: CASSYSREQYF. The CDR3 nucleotides read TGTGCCAGCAGTTACTCACGTGAGCAGTACTTC.

The chain carries TRBV28 and TRBJ2-7; 7 bases line up with TRBD2. The CDR3 runs 14 residues. J was trimmed by 4 bases and V by 2 bases; bases with no gene match: 5. The germline V gene has CDR1 MDHEN and CDR2 SYDVKM. The CDR3 bases are TGTGCCAGCAGTTTAAGGGAGGGAGCGTACGAGCAGTACTTC. This gives the protein CASSLREGAYEQYF.

This clonotype was observed at least ten times. The chain is built from TRBV7-9 and TRBJ1-1, with a weak D call TRBD1 (6 bases). V lost 9 bases and J lost 4, with 12 bases in between. CDR3 length equals 12 residues. Per the germline V gene, CDR1 is SEHNR and CDR2 is FQNEAQ (reference sequence). The chain's CDR3 is CASRRGATEAFF. The CDR3 DNA sequence: TGTGCCAGTCGGAGGGGGGCCACTGAAGCTTTCTTT. The full variable domain, rest sourced from reference TRBV7-9 and TRBJ1-1, is DTGVSQNPRHKITKRGQNVTFRCDPISEHNRLYWYRQTLGQGPEFLTYFQNEAQLEKSRLLSDRFSAERPKGSFSTLEIQRTEQGDSAMYLCASRRGATEAFFGQGTRLTVV.

The table lists this clonotype with a few counts. The V gene is TRBV20-1, the J gene TRBJ1-2, with D uncertain. The CDR3 spans 12 residues. V lost 3 bases and J 4 bases, leaving 9 bases between the germline ends. Germline V gene sequence: CDR1 DFQATT, CDR2 SNEGSKA (reference sequence). CDR3 sequence (DNA): TGCAGTGCTAGCGAGGGAACCTATGGCTACACCTTC. Its protein is CSASEGTYGYTF.

The genes are TRBV20-1 and TRBJ1-2; 7 bases match TRBD1. The V gene's germline CDR1 is DFQATT and CDR2 SNEGSKA (reference sequence). CDR3 length: 11 amino acids. The CDR3 region is CSGNRGHGYTF. CDR3 sequence (DNA): TGCAGCGGTAACAGGGGCCATGGCTACACCTTC.

The chain is built from TRBV5-6 and TRBJ2-2, with D hard to call. The CDR3 extends over 12 amino acids. From germline, CDR1 is SGHDT and CDR2 YYEEEE. The V gene lost 4 bases and the J gene lost 13 bases, with 14 bases spanning the gap. This CDR3 reads CASSKDDRRLFF. Written as DNA, the CDR3 is TGTGCCAGCAGCAAAGACGACCGCCGGCTGTTTTTT.